This T cell receptor (beta chain) stems from a study of blood T cell repertoires in COVID-19 (dated by TCRdb to 2020 to 2021). With regard to the full study: Samples from collaborators originated in the United States, Italy and Spain and spanned both the acute and convalescent phases of COVID-19. The prospective study material was composed of cDNA or gDNA derived from T cells, B-cell-depleted T cells, or PBMCs. The samples were drawn from two sources: the first 160 participants of the ongoing ImmuneRACE study, and 1,000 to 1,500 subjects contributed by 6 global collaborators. The sample metadata nearly always contained a de-identified subject ID, COVID-19 status, age in years and sex. Deeply sampled blood TCRbeta repertoires from subjects exposed to, actively infected with, or recovered from COVID-19 were included in the dataset. Where available, HLA class I and class II types were taken from metadata supplied by the sample provider and were not determined by assay-based typing. The repertoires were released in a freely available public database intended as a resource for research on the immune response to SARS-CoV-2. Findings and caveats that apply to the study as a whole: Clinical and demographic metadata were provided uncurated, with the amount varying by source and participant.

TCRbeta CDR3 regions were amplified from genomic DNA by means of the immunoSEQ Assay, a bias-controlled multiplex PCR. Processing in the source paper ran as follows. Within the assay, amplification of reference gene primers was used to estimate how many nucleated cells each sample contained. Sequence reads were collapsed and filtered to measure the absolute abundance of every unique TCRbeta CDR3 rearrangement. For each sample, productive Simpson clonality was calculated as the square root of Simpson's diversity index over productive rearrangements. Entries here come from immuneACCESS through TCRdb and include only in-frame sequences with V and J called. Some clones fail to appear in such tables; in the studies checked, an unresolved V gene covers under half of the shortfall, and the cause of the remainder is unknown. V, J and clone size reflect that table, while D and trimming were determined from the DNA. This sample comprises some 180,000 clones, approximately 85% of them detected only once. Of the sample, approximately 2.6% is held by the ten largest clones.

From cysteine to phenylalanine, the CDR3 is 16 amino acids long. The entry retains the CDR3 DNA only, 48 bases that are in frame from base 1. V and J are trimmed by 2 bases and 4 bases, and the gene matches miss 6 bases of the junction. Sequences KGHSH (CDR1) and LQKENI (CDR2) are obtained from the germline V gene. In Seattle, one collaborating source enrolled patients while the infection was active and tracked those patients longitudinally over the course of disease. Each collaborating institution followed its own protocols to collect whole blood in K2EDTA tubes. For TCRbeta analysis, collaborators shipped samples as frozen whole blood, isolated PBMCs, or DNA extracted from either of those sample types. As for this clone: Which antigen it targets is not known. Nothing much larger sits one base from this clone, and base qualities are not available.

The rearrangement joined TRBV18 to TRBJ1-4; 8 middle bases align to TRBD1. This sequence originates from a woman aged 80 or older with COVID-19, enrolled during active disease. The material sequenced was peripheral blood. The sequenced DNA is TGTGCCAGCTCACCAAACACAGGGGGTTATAATGAAAAACTGTTTTTT. This encodes CASSPNTGGYNEKLFF.